The 23 T cell receptor beta chains below were found in one sample sequenced in a study of early T cells in non-severe SARS-CoV-2 infection. TCRdb re-called the 5' RACE reads with MiXCR, one entry per CDR3 protein. The top ten clones hold 3% to 4% of a sample with 50,000 to 70,000 distinct CDR3 sequences, 7% to 8% of them seen once. Source material: whole blood. All receptors derive from an adult who was a healthcare worker with PCR-confirmed SARS-CoV-2 infection or an uninfected control (not recorded which).

This clonotype has ten or more counts. This rearrangement joins TRBV28 to TRBJ1-1, with D tentatively TRBD1 (5 bases). V lost 7 bases, J lost 1 base, and 16 bases lay in between. This CDR3 has 15 residues. From germline, CDR1 is MDHEN and CDR2 SYDVKM. CDR3 DNA: TGTGCCAGCATAAGGGACGGGGTAAGGAACACTGAAGCTTTCTTT. This codes for CASIRDGVRNTEAFF.

This clonotype was seen at least ten times. V is TRBV27 and J is TRBJ2-7; D possibly corresponds to TRBD1 (6 bases). The germline V gene has CDR1 MNHEY and CDR2 SMNVEV (reference sequence). V lost 4 bases, J lost 9 bases, and 22 bases lay in between. The length of the CDR3 is 15 residues. The CDR3 region is CASSSPLDRSLGQYF. For the CDR3, the DNA is TGTGCCAGCAGTTCGCCCCTGGACAGAAGTCTCGGGCAGTACTTC.

This clonotype appeared many times. The chain couples TRBV6-6 to TRBJ2-4; no clear D. V was shortened by 2 bases and J by 0 bases, with 8 bases between the two germline ends. Germline V gene sequence: CDR1 MNHNY, CDR2 SVGAGI (reference sequence). The CDR3 runs 15 residues. CDR3 amino acids: CASSYGGEAKNIQYF. Written as DNA, the CDR3 is TGTGCCAGCAGTTACGGTGGGGAAGCCAAAAACATTCAGTACTTC.

At least ten counts were recorded for this clonotype. The gene calls are TRBV11-2 and TRBJ2-1; D is perhaps TRBD2 (6 bases). The germline gives CDR1 SGHAT, CDR2 FQNNGV. The V end was cut by 5 bases, the J end by 7 bases, with 12 bases between. The CDR3 has 13 amino acids. The CDR3 sequence: CASSLYGGNEQFF. In nucleotides, the CDR3 is TGTGCCAGCAGCCTTTACGGAGGGAATGAGCAGTTCTTC.

The V call is TRBV7-9, the J call TRBJ1-2; D is undetermined. Germline V gives CDR1 SEHNR, CDR2 FQNEAQ (reference sequence). This CDR3 region has 13 residues. Trimming removed 5 bases at V and 3 bases at J, with 10 bases between. The CDR3 DNA reads as TGTGCCAGCAGCCCCGCCACAGACTATGGCTACACCTTC. Its translation: CASSPATDYGYTF.

Only a few counts were recorded for this clonotype. The chain combines TRBV2 with TRBJ2-5; no clear D gene. This CDR3 comprises 12 residues. Germline values: CDR1 SNHLY, CDR2 FYNNEI. V lost 7 bases and J lost 0, with 6 bases in between. The CDR3 spells CASTINQETQYF. The CDR3 coding sequence is TGTGCCAGCACCATAAACCAAGAGACCCAGTACTTC.

This chain uses TRBV18 with TRBJ1-1, with D perhaps TRBD1 (5 bases). Germline-derived CDR1 and CDR2 are KGHSH and LQKENI. V lost 0 bases to trimming and J lost 1 base, with 12 bases between them. This CDR3 has 16 amino acids. For the CDR3, the DNA is TGTGCCAGCTCACCACCCACCCGGGGCCGGAACACTGAAGCTTTCTTT. This gives the protein CASSPPTRGRNTEAFF.

This sequence joins TRBV28 and TRBJ1-4; D is perhaps TRBD1 (5 bases). V was shortened by 5 bases and J by 4 bases, with 20 bases between the two germline ends. The CDR3 has 17 amino acids. The germline CDR1 and CDR2 sequences are MDHEN and SYDVKM. This chain's CDR3 is CASSPRGNSGFNEKLFF. In DNA form, the CDR3 reads TGTGCCAGCAGTCCAAGGGGCAACAGCGGATTTAATGAAAAACTGTTTTTT.

This clonotype was seen many times. The J gene is TRBJ2-7, the V gene TRBV3-1; D perhaps matches TRBD2 (6 bases). Germline CDR1 and CDR2: LGHDT and YNNKEL (reference sequence). The CDR3 is made up of 14 amino acids. With 6 bases removed from V and 2 bases from J, the gap between germline ends came to 14 bases. CDR3 protein: CASSPLAGTYEQYF. In DNA form, the CDR3 reads TGTGCCAGCAGTCCCCTTGCGGGAACCTACGAGCAGTACTTC.

This clonotype was counted many times. The rearrangement joins TRBV27 to TRBJ2-1, with D possibly being TRBD1 or TRBD2 (5 bases each). The CDR3 length is 14 residues. Trimming stripped 5 bases from V and 5 bases from J, with 13 bases between. The germline CDR1 and CDR2 sequences are MNHEY and SMNVEV (reference sequence). The CDR3 sequence: CASSTLGDHNEQFF. The CDR3 nucleotides are TGTGCCAGCAGTACCCTAGGGGACCACAATGAGCAGTTCTTC.

This clonotype has at least ten counts. The rearrangement uses TRBV20-1 and TRBJ2-1, with 8 nucleotides matching TRBD2. V was clipped by 6 bases and J by 5 bases; unmatched bases: 15. The CDR3 runs 16 residues. CDR1 is DFQATT, CDR2 SNEGSKA, per germline (reference sequence). In DNA, the CDR3 is TGCAGTGCCGCAGCCCCCGGGACTAGGTCCAACAATGAGCAGTTCTTC. It encodes CSAAAPGTRSNNEQFF.

J is TRBJ2-4 and V is TRBV20-1; TRBD2 aligns across 8 bases. CDR1 is DFQATT, CDR2 SNEGSKA, per germline (reference sequence). The CDR3 consists of 19 residues. V was pared by 5 bases and J by 2 bases, with 20 bases of the junction left unmatched. The CDR3 protein is CSASPGNSGKEISKNIQYF. As DNA, the CDR3 is TGCAGTGCTTCCCCGGGGAATAGCGGGAAGGAGATTTCCAAAAACATTCAGTACTTC.

This clonotype appeared a few times. The rearrangement uses TRBV6-5 and TRBJ2-7; D is perhaps TRBD1 or TRBD2 (5 bases each). CDR3 length: 15 amino acids. The germline gives CDR1 MNHEY, CDR2 SVGAGI. Between the trimmed V and J ends, which lost 6 bases and 0 bases, there was a span of 15 bases. Here the CDR3 reads CASRPGTQSSYEQYF. The CDR3 DNA follows: TGTGCCAGCAGACCCGGGACCCAGAGCTCCTACGAGCAGTACTTC.

The sample holds a few counts of this clonotype. This sequence joins TRBV12-3 or TRBV12-4 and TRBJ2-7; D remains unclear. V lost 6 bases to trimming and J lost 3 bases, with 9 bases between them. The CDR3 totals 12 residues. CDR3 in amino acids: CASSPPNYEQYF. Written as DNA, the CDR3 is TGTGCCAGCAGCCCCCCAAACTACGAGCAGTACTTC.

This clonotype was detected many times. The chain recombines TRBV6-5 with TRBJ2-4, with 8 bases aligning to TRBD1. CDR3 length: 14 amino acids. Germline trimming cut 4 bases from V and 7 bases from J; bases unmatched to any gene: 6. Germline V CDR1 and CDR2: MNHEY, SVGAGI. The CDR3 reads CASSSRTGLNIQYF. The DNA for the CDR3 is TGTGCCAGCAGTTCTAGGACAGGGTTGAACATTCAGTACTTC.

This chain connects TRBV4-1 to TRBJ2-3, with D perhaps being TRBD1 or TRBD2 (7 bases each). Germline V gene lookup returns CDR1 MGHRA and CDR2 YSYEKL. With 0 bases removed from V and 3 bases from J, the gap between germline ends came to 13 bases. The CDR3 loop spans 16 amino acids. The CDR3 nucleotides are TGCGCCAGCAGCCAAGACGACAGGGAGGGGACAGATACGCAGTATTTT. Protein sequence: CASSQDDREGTDTQYF.

V and J are TRBV20-1 and TRBJ2-1, with 10 bases lining up with TRBD2. This CDR3 spans 14 amino acids. The ends lost 6 bases at V and 5 bases at J; junction bases unmatched: 7. Germline-derived CDR1 and CDR2 are DFQATT and SNEGSKA (reference sequence). The CDR3 nucleotides are TGCAGTGCCCCCCCAGGACTAGCGGACAATGAGCAGTTCTTC. The encoded protein is CSAPPGLADNEQFF.

The V call is TRBV28, the J call TRBJ1-5; D is perhaps TRBD1 (5 bases). Germline V gene data show CDR1 as MDHEN and CDR2 as SYDVKM. The ends were cut back, 7 bases at V and 3 bases at J, with 19 bases in the middle. This CDR3 comprises 16 residues. CDR3 sequence: CASTLEGLGNNQPQHF. Written as DNA, the CDR3 is TGTGCCAGCACCTTGGAGGGACTAGGGAACAATCAGCCCCAGCATTTT.

This clonotype was seen a handful of times. The gene calls are TRBV13 and TRBJ2-1, with D possibly TRBD2 on 6 matching bases. Germline loops: CDR1 PRHDT, CDR2 FYEKMQ (reference sequence). Trimming cost V 4 bases and J 8 bases, with 9 bases left between them. The CDR3 covers 12 residues. The CDR3 sequence: CASSSGGHEQFF. The CDR3 DNA reads as TGTGCCAGCAGCTCCGGGGGACATGAGCAGTTCTTC.

This clonotype was seen a handful of times. The chain carries TRBV24-1 and TRBJ2-5, with a possible D match to TRBD1 (6 bases). This CDR3 contains 14 residues. CDR1 is KGHDR and CDR2 is SFDVKD in the germline V gene. Trimming stripped 4 bases from V and 3 bases from J, with 11 bases between. The CDR3 loop is CATSDPDSKETQYF. The CDR3 DNA sequence: TGTGCCACCAGTGACCCGGACAGTAAAGAGACCCAGTACTTC.

V is TRBV6-1 and J is TRBJ2-7; TRBD1 might be the D (6 bases). The CDR3 contains 15 residues. Germline assignment: CDR1 MNHNS and CDR2 SASEGT. The V end was cut by 6 bases, the J end by 0 bases, with 15 bases between. The CDR3 DNA reads as TGTGCCAGCAGCCCCGGGACAACATCCTCCTACGAGCAGTACTTC. It codes for CASSPGTTSSYEQYF.

The V gene is TRBV3-1, the J gene TRBJ2-5, with D hard to call. V was clipped by 5 bases and J by 5 bases, with 15 bases between them. The CDR3 consists of 14 residues. The germline CDR1 and CDR2 sequences are LGHDT and YNNKEL (reference sequence). CDR3 residues: CASSSTSSQETQYF. CDR3 in DNA: TGTGCCAGCAGCTCGACGTCGTCGCAGGAGACCCAGTACTTC.

V usage is TRBV7-2 and J usage is TRBJ2-1; the match to TRBD2 covers 11 bases. This CDR3 region has 14 residues. Trimming took 1 base from V and 15 from J; bases not matched to a gene: 8. Per germline, CDR1 SGHTA and CDR2 FQGNSA. CDR3 in amino acids: CASSLGLAGPRGFF. The CDR3 coding sequence is TGTGCCAGCAGCTTAGGACTAGCGGGACCGCGTGGGTTCTTC.